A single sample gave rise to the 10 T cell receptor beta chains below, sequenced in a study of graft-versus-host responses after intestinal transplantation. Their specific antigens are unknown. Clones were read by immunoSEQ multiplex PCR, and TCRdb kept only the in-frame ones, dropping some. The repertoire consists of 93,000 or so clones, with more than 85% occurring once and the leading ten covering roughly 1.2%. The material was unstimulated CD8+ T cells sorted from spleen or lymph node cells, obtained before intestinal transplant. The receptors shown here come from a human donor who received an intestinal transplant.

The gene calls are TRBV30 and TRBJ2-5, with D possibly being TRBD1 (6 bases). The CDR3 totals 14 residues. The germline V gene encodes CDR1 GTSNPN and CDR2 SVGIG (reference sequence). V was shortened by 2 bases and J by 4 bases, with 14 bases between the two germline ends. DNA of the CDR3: TGTGCCTGGAGTTCTCCCGACAGGCCAGAGACCCAGTACTTC. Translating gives CAWSSPDRPETQYF.

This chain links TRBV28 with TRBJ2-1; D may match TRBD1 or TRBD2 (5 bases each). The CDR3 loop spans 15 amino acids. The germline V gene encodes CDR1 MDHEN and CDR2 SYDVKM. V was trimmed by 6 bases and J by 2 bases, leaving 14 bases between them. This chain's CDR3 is CASSDGANPYNEQFF. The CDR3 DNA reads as TGTGCCAGCAGCGACGGGGCTAACCCCTACAATGAGCAGTTCTTC. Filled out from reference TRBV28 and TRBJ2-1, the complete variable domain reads DVKVTQSSRYLVKRTGEKVFLECVQDMDHENMFWYRQDPGLGLRLIYFSYDVKMKEKGDIPEGYSVSREKKERFSLILESASTNQTSMYLCASSDGANPYNEQFFGPGTRLTVL.

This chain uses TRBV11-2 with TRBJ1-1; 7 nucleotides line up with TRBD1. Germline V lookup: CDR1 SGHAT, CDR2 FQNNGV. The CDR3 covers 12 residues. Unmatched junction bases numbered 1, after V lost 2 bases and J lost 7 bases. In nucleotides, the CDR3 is TGTGCCAGCAGCTTAACAGGGGATGAAGCTTTCTTT. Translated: CASSLTGDEAFF. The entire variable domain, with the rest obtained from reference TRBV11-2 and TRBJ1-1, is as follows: EAGVAQSPRYKIIEKRQSVAFWCNPISGHATLYWYQQILGQGPKLLIQFQNNGVVDDSQLPKDRFSAERLKGVDSTLKIQPAKLEDSAVYLCASSLTGDEAFFGQGTRLTVV.

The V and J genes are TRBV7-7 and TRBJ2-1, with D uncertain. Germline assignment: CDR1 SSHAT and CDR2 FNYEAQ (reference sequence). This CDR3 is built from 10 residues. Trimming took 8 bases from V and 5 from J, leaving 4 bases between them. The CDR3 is CASVHNEQFF. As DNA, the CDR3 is TGTGCCAGCGTCCACAATGAGCAGTTCTTC.

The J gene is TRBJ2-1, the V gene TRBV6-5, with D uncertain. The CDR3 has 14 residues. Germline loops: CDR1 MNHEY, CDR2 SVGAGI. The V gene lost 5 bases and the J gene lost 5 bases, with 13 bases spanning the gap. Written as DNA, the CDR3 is TGTGCCAGCAGTGGCGGTGCGTCCCACAATGAGCAGTTCTTC. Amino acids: CASSGGASHNEQFF.

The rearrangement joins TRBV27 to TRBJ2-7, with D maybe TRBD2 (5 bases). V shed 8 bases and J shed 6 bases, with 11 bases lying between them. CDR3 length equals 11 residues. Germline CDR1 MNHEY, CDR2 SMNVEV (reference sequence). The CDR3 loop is CASGEGSEQYF. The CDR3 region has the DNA TGTGCCAGCGGCGAAGGGAGCGAGCAGTACTTC.

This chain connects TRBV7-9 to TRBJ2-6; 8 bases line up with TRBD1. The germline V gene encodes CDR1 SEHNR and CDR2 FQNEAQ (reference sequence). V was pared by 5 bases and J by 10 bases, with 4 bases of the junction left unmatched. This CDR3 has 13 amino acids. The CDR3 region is CASSPDRVNVLTF. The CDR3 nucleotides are TGTGCCAGCAGCCCGGACAGGGTTAACGTCCTGACTTTC.

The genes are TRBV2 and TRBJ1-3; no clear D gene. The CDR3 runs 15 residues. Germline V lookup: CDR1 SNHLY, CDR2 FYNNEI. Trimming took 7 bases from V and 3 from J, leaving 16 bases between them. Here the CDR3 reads CASNYPPGDGNTIYF. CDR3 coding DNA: TGTGCCAGCAACTACCCTCCGGGAGATGGAAACACCATATATTTT.

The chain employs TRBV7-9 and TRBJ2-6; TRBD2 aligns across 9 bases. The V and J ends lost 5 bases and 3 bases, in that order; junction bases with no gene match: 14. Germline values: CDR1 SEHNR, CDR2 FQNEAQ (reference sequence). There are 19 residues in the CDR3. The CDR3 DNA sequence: TGTGCCAGCAGCGCTCTCCGGGCTAGCGGGGATGGTGGGGCCAACGTCCTGACTTTC. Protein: CASSALRASGDGGANVLTF.

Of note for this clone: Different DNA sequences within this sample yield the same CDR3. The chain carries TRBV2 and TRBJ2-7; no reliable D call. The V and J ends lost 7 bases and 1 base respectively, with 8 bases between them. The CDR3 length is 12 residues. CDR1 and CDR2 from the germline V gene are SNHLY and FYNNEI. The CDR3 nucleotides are TGTGCCAGCATAGCTGGTTCCTACGAGCAGTACTTC. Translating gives CASIAGSYEQYF.